Below, one T cell receptor (beta chain) is given with its context. The data originate from a study of blood T cell repertoires in COVID-19. Per the study methods: Estimation of nucleated cell counts was performed using reference gene primer amplification. The table came from immunoSEQ multiplex PCR; TCRdb's copy has only in-frame clones and leaves some out. From that table come the V and J calls and clone size; the DNA was used to work out D and trimming. The sample consists of 230,000 or so clones, less than 90% of them appearing once. This TCR was recovered from a man younger than 40 with active or convalescent COVID-19. Sequences were obtained from peripheral blood.

The DNA of the CDR3 is TGTGCCTGGAGCATTGATCAACAGGGCTACACTGAAGCTTTCTTT. This encodes CAWSIDQQGYTEAFF. The chain combines TRBV30 with TRBJ1-1; D is possibly TRBD1 (6 bases). The V and J ends lost 3 bases and 3 bases respectively, with 17 bases between them. Germline V gene lookup returns CDR1 GTSNPN and CDR2 SVGIG (reference sequence). The CDR3 is made up of 15 amino acids. Full variable domain (remainder filled in from reference TRBV30 and TRBJ1-1): SQTIHQWPATLVQPVGSPLSLECTVEGTSNPNLYWYRQAAGRGLQLLFYSVGIGQISSEVPQNLSASRPQDRQFILSSKKLLLSDSGFYLCAWSIDQQGYTEAFFGQGTRLTVV.